Listed here are 21 T cell receptor beta chains from one sample, sequenced in a study of T cells in Graves' hyperthyroidism and ophthalmopathy. Template material for amplifying TCR beta CDR3 regions consisted of RNA transcripts. With the HTBI primer set, the TCR CDR3 went through a first round of RT-PCR. In TCRdb, the multiplex PCR reads were re-called with MiXCR into one record per CDR3 protein. The sample has 370,000 or so distinct CDR3 sequences; approximately 25% are singletons. Sequencing was carried out using blood. The receptor set was obtained from a man aged 50-60 years with Graves' hyperthyroidism.

This rearrangement joins TRBV6-2 or TRBV6-3 to TRBJ2-2, with D unclear. The V gene lost 6 bases and the J gene lost 5 bases, with 4 bases spanning the gap. CDR3 length: 11 amino acids. Looked up from germline, CDR1 is MNHEY and CDR2 is SVGEGT. The CDR3 DNA reads as TGTGCCAGCAGGTGGACCGGGGAGCTGTTTTTT. Protein product: CASRWTGELFF.

The rearrangement joins TRBV24-1 to TRBJ2-2, with D possibly TRBD1 on 6 matching bases. The CDR3 is 15 residues long. V dropped 4 bases and J dropped 4 bases, with 12 bases sitting between them. Germline CDR1 and CDR2: KGHDR and SFDVKD. CDR3 protein: CATSDRGQGTGELFF. The CDR3, as DNA: TGTGCCACCAGTGACCGGGGACAAGGCACCGGGGAGCTGTTTTTT.

This clonotype was seen only a few times. The chain carries TRBV11-3 and TRBJ1-2, with D perhaps TRBD1 (5 bases). Trimming took 3 bases from V and 4 from J, leaving 15 bases between them. Germline loops: CDR1 SGHNT, CDR2 YENEEA. The CDR3 is 15 amino acids. The CDR3 DNA is TGTGCCAGCAGCTTTAACACACAGGTTTCCTATGGCTACACCTTC. Residues: CASSFNTQVSYGYTF.

This clonotype was detected ten times or more. V and J are TRBV30 and TRBJ1-1; D gene unclear. Germline lookup yields CDR1 GTSNPN and CDR2 SVGIG (reference sequence). V was trimmed by 3 bases and J by 1 base, leaving 6 bases between them. The CDR3 covers 12 residues. The CDR3 nucleotides are TGTGCCTGGAGAATCGGGAACACTGAAGCTTTCTTT. Translation gives CAWRIGNTEAFF.

The chain links TRBV30 to TRBJ1-6; D unclear. V was cut by 2 bases and J by 5 bases, with 10 bases left in between. Germline CDR1 is GTSNPN and CDR2 is SVGIG (reference sequence). The length of the CDR3 is 14 residues. DNA for the CDR3: TGTGCCTGGAGTCGAGGGAGTGATAATTCACCCCTCCACTTT. Translating it yields CAWSRGSDNSPLHF.

This chain connects TRBV12-3 or TRBV12-4 to TRBJ2-3, with D perhaps TRBD1 or TRBD2 (6 bases each). The V end was cut by 2 bases, the J end by 5 bases, with 17 bases between. This CDR3 spans 16 amino acids. CDR3 residues: CASSLRSGGAQDTQYF. The CDR3 coding sequence is TGTGCCAGCAGTTTAAGGTCCGGGGGCGCACAAGATACGCAGTATTTT.

This clonotype has a handful of counts. The chain uses TRBV7-7 and TRBJ2-3; no firm D call. The CDR3 runs to 14 residues. V dropped 5 bases and J dropped 4 bases, with 13 bases sitting between them. Germline V lookup: CDR1 SSHAT, CDR2 FNYEAQ (reference sequence). CDR3 sequence reads: CASSPHSRSDTQYF. In DNA form, the CDR3 reads TGTGCCAGCAGCCCTCACTCCAGGTCAGATACGCAGTATTTT.

This clonotype occurred a few times. This chain uses TRBV2 with TRBJ2-7; D is possibly TRBD1 (6 bases). Germline CDR1 reads SNHLY; CDR2 reads FYNNEI. V dropped 8 bases and J dropped 5 bases, with 19 bases sitting between them. The CDR3 extends over 14 amino acids. The CDR3 protein is CASGDPGTRNEQYF. CDR3 bases: TGTGCCAGCGGAGATCCCGGGACAAGGAACGAGCAGTACTTC.

The chain employs TRBV4-2 and TRBJ2-1; tentatively, D is TRBD2 (7 bases). The CDR3 runs to 12 residues. Germline lookup yields CDR1 LGHNA and CDR2 YNFKEQ. V was cut by 4 bases and J by 8 bases, with 9 bases left in between. The CDR3 is CASSRGGYEQFF. Written as DNA, the CDR3 is TGTGCCAGCAGCCGGGGGGGCTATGAGCAGTTCTTC.

The sample holds a few counts of this clonotype. J is TRBJ2-5 and V is TRBV6-1; TRBD2 is a possible D gene (5 bases). The CDR3 is 13 residues long. Trimming stripped 1 base from V and 13 bases from J, with 16 bases between. Germline lookup yields CDR1 MNHNS and CDR2 SASEGT. CDR3 region: CASSEGGLPPRYF. The DNA for the CDR3 is TGTGCCAGCAGTGAAGGAGGACTCCCTCCTCGGTACTTC.

This clonotype was seen a handful of times. This chain joins TRBV18 and TRBJ2-2; tentative D call: TRBD1 (5 bases). Deletions cut 2 bases from V and 0 bases from J, with 7 bases between. Germline lookup yields CDR1 KGHSH and CDR2 LQKENI. The CDR3 sequence is 15 residues long. This CDR3 is CASSPIRANTGELFF. The CDR3, as DNA: TGTGCCAGCTCACCAATCAGGGCGAACACCGGGGAGCTGTTTTTT.

This clonotype was found a few times. The rearrangement links TRBV7-9 to TRBJ2-1, with TRBD2 identical over 8 bases. The CDR3 is 15 residues long. CDR1 SEHNR and CDR2 FQNEAQ come from the germline V gene (reference sequence). Trimming took 2 bases from V and 6 from J; bases not matched to a gene: 6. CDR3: CASSLTGLESNEQFF. In DNA, the CDR3 is TGTGCCAGCAGCTTAACGGGACTAGAATCCAATGAGCAGTTCTTC.

V gene TRBV29-1 combines with J gene TRBJ1-1; D remains unclear. The germline gives CDR1 SQVTM, CDR2 ANQGSEA. The CDR3 contains 11 residues. V gave up 4 bases and J gave up 7 bases, with 10 bases separating them. The CDR3 nucleotides read TGCAGCGTTGTCACAGCTAGTGAAGCTTTCTTT. As protein: CSVVTASEAFF.

This clonotype was seen more than once but under ten times. J is TRBJ2-1 and V is TRBV2; no clear D gene. Trimming removed 3 bases at V and 0 bases at J, with 15 bases between. This CDR3 contains 17 residues. Germline V CDR1 and CDR2: SNHLY, FYNNEI. This chain's CDR3 is CASSDYGLMSSYNEQFF. The CDR3 region has the DNA TGTGCCAGCAGTGATTACGGGCTGATGAGCTCCTACAATGAGCAGTTCTTC.

This clonotype has just a few counts. The rearrangement links TRBV15 to TRBJ2-1; no clear D. V was shortened by 5 bases and J by 4 bases, with 3 bases between the two germline ends. This CDR3 is built from 11 residues. Germline CDR1 and CDR2: LNHNV and YYDKDF (reference sequence). The CDR3 nucleotides read TGTGCCACCAGCGGATACAATGAGCAGTTCTTC. It encodes CATSGYNEQFF.

The V and J genes are TRBV2 and TRBJ2-1, with a tentative D call TRBD1 (5 bases). With 8 bases removed from V and 3 bases from J, the gap between germline ends came to 11 bases. The germline CDR1 and CDR2 sequences are SNHLY and FYNNEI. The CDR3 is 13 residues long. The CDR3 is CASVVDSYNEQFF. For the CDR3, the DNA is TGTGCCAGCGTAGTCGACAGCTACAATGAGCAGTTCTTC.

This clonotype has more than one count but fewer than ten. The chain joins TRBV20-1 to TRBJ2-7, with 11 nucleotides matching TRBD1. There are 14 residues in the CDR3. Germline-derived CDR1 and CDR2 are DFQATT and SNEGSKA (reference sequence). V was clipped by 4 bases and J by 3 bases; unmatched bases: 5. CDR3 bases: TGCAGTGCTAAGCCGGGACAGGGGGGCTACGAGCAGTACTTC. It translates to CSAKPGQGGYEQYF.

The rearrangement links TRBV7-3 to TRBJ2-3, with 12 bases matching TRBD2. After removal of 5 bases from V and 5 bases from J, the junction contained 5 bases not matched to a gene. The CDR3 loop spans 15 amino acids. Germline V gives CDR1 SGHTA, CDR2 FQGTGA. The CDR3 DNA reads TGTGCCAGCAGCCTAGCGGGAGGGCGCGGAGATACGCAGTATTTT. It translates to CASSLAGGRGDTQYF.

V gene TRBV12-3 or TRBV12-4 combines with J gene TRBJ1-4; D not certain. Trimming took 5 bases from V and 5 from J, leaving 21 bases between them. CDR3 length: 17 amino acids. The CDR3 nucleotides are TGTGCCAGCAGTCCTGATAGCGCGGGGTTACTGAATGAAAAACTGTTTTTT. Translated, it gives CASSPDSAGLLNEKLFF.

V gene TRBV11-2 combines with J gene TRBJ2-3; 9 bases are a match to TRBD2. V was pared by 1 base and J by 3 bases, with 5 bases of the junction left unmatched. There are 16 residues in the CDR3. CDR1 is SGHAT and CDR2 is FQNNGV in the germline V gene. This CDR3 reads CASSLGLAEETDTQYF. The DNA for the CDR3 is TGTGCCAGCAGCTTAGGACTAGCGGAAGAAACAGATACGCAGTATTTT.

This clonotype was counted ten times or more. CDR3 DNA sequence: TGTGCCAGCAGTCTGGACAGGGGCTCCTACGAGCAGTACTTC. Translating it yields CASSLDRGSYEQYF. The chain uses TRBV12-3 or TRBV12-4 and TRBJ2-7, with 9 bases lining up with TRBD1. The CDR3 spans 14 residues. Trimming removed 5 bases from V and 0 bases from J; junction bases left unmatched: 2.